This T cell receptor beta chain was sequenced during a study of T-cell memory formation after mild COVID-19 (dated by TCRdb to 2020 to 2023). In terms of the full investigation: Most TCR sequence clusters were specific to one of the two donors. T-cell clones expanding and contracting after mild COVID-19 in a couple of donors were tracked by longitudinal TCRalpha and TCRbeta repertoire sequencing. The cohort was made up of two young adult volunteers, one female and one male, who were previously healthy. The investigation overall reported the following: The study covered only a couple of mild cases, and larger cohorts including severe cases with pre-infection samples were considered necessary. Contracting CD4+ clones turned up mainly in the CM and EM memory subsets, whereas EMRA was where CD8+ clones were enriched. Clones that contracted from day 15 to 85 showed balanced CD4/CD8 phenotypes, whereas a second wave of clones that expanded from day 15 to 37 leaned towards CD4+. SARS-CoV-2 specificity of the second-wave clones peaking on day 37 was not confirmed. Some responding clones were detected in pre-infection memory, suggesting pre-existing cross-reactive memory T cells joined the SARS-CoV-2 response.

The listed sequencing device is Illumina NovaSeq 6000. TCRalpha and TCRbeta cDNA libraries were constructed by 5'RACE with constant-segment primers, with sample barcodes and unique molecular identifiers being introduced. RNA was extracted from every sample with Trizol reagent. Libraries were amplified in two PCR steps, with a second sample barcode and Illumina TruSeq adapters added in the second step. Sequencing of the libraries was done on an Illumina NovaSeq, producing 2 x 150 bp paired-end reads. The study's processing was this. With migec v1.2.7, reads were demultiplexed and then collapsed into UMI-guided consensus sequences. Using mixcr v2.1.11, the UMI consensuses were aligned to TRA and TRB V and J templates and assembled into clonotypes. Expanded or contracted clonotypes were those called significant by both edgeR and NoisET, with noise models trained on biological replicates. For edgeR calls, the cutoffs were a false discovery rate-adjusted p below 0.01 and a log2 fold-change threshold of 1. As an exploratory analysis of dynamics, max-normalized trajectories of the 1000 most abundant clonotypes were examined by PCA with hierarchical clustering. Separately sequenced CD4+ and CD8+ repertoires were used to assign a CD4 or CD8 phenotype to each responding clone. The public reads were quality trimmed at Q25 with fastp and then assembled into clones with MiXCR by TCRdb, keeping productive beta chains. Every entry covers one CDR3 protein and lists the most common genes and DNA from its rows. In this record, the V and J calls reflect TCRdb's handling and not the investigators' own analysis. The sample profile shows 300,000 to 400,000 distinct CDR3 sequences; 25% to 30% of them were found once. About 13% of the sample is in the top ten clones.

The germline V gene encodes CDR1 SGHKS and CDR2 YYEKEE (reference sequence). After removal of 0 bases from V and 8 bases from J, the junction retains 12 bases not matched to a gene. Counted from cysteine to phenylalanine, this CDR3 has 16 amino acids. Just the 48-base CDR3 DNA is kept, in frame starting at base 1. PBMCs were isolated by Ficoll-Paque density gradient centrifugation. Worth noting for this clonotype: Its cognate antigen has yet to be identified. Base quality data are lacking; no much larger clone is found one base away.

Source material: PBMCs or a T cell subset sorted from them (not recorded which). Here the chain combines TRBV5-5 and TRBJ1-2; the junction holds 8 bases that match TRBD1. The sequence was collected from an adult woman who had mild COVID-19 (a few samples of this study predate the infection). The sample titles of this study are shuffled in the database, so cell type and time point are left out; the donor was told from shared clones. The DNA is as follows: TGTGCCAGCAGCTTGGTTGGGGACAGGAATCCTCTAGGCTACACCTTC. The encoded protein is CASSLVGDRNPLGYTF.